A selection of T cell receptor beta chains follows, all from one sample in a study of blood T cell repertoires in COVID-19. Produced via immunoSEQ multiplex PCR; TCRdb's table is partial and in-frame only. The sample has roughly 140,000 clones; over 65% are singletons. Material for sequencing was peripheral blood. The origin of the receptors is a man in his 70s with acute or convalescent COVID-19. Both conserved end residues are part of each CDR3. The order of the fields is J gene, clone size, V gene, D gene, CDR3 protein, CDR3 DNA. D genes are given only for firm matches. Size is stated for part of the rows, as once, few or many counts, or as a class when the clone is expanded.

J: TRBJ2-2
size: once
V: TRBV6-6
D: TRBD2
CDR3: CASSPGTSGRGPGELFF
DNA: TGTGCCAGCAGTCCCGGGACTAGCGGGAGGGGTCCCGGGGAGCTGTTTTTT

J: TRBJ2-2
size: .
V: TRBV12-3/TRBV12-4
D: .
CDR3: CASSWGHSGELFF
DNA: TGTGCCAGCAGTTGGGGCCACAGCGGGGAGCTGTTTTTT

J: TRBJ2-3
size: .
V: TRBV9
D: TRBD1
CDR3: CASSVRWTGGEGTDTQYF
DNA: TGTGCCAGCAGCGTCCGTTGGACAGGGGGCGAGGGCACAGATACGCAGTATTTT

J: TRBJ2-7
size: .
V: TRBV5-1
D: TRBD2
CDR3: CASRRSGGSYEQYF
DNA: TGCGCCAGCAGACGGTCGGGGGGGTCCTACGAGCAGTACTTC

J: TRBJ2-7
size: .
V: TRBV13
D: TRBD1
CDR3: CASSWGQVRSSYEQYF
DNA: TGTGCCAGCAGCTGGGGACAGGTCCGCTCCTCCTACGAGCAGTACTTC

J: TRBJ1-1
size: .
V: TRBV12-3/TRBV12-4
D: .
CDR3: CASSFSEDTEAFF
DNA: TGTGCCAGCAGTTTTAGCGAGGACACTGAAGCTTTCTTT

J: TRBJ1-5
size: .
V: TRBV19
D: TRBD1
CDR3: CASKTQGVAQPQHF
DNA: TGTGCCAGTAAAACTCAGGGGGTTGCTCAGCCCCAGCATTTT

J: TRBJ1-6
size: .
V: TRBV6-5
D: .
CDR3: CASTDGGGEGPLHF
DNA: TGTGCCAGCACCGACGGCGGAGGGGAGGGACCCCTCCACTTT

J: TRBJ2-3
size: .
V: TRBV7-8
D: TRBD2
CDR3: CASNRREKRKLAGAFSTDTQYF
DNA: TGTGCCAGCAACCGAAGGGAGAAAAGGAAGCTAGCGGGGGCTTTTAGCACAGATACGCAGTATTTT

J: TRBJ2-1
size: .
V: TRBV4-2
D: .
CDR3: CASSQELVSYNEQFF
DNA: TGTGCCAGCAGCCAAGAGTTAGTCTCCTACAATGAGCAGTTCTTC

J: TRBJ2-7
size: .
V: TRBV5-1
D: .
CDR3: CASSLGTPYEQYF
DNA: TGCGCCAGCAGCTTGGGGACACCCTACGAGCAGTACTTC

J: TRBJ2-5
size: .
V: TRBV30
D: .
CDR3: CAWGRETQYF
DNA: TGTGCCTGGGGGCGAGAGACCCAGTACTTC

J: TRBJ1-2
size: .
V: TRBV27
D: TRBD1
CDR3: CASSLWAGGNYGYTF
DNA: TGTGCCAGCAGTTTATGGGCAGGGGGCAACTATGGCTACACCTTC

J: TRBJ2-2
size: .
V: TRBV10-3
D: .
CDR3: CAISGQPNTGELFF
DNA: TGTGCCATCAGTGGACAGCCAAACACCGGGGAGCTGTTTTTT

J: TRBJ2-7
size: .
V: TRBV11-1
D: TRBD1
CDR3: CASSPRQGSYEQYF
DNA: TGTGCCAGCAGCCCCCGACAGGGGTCCTACGAGCAGTACTTC

J: TRBJ1-1
size: once
V: TRBV19
D: TRBD1
CDR3: CASSRGQGMTTEAFF
DNA: TGTGCCAGTAGTAGAGGACAGGGGATGACCACTGAAGCTTTCTTT

J: TRBJ2-2
size: .
V: TRBV11-2
D: .
CDR3: CASSRHPRGRTGELFF
DNA: TGTGCCAGCAGCAGACACCCCAGGGGGAGGACCGGGGAGCTGTTTTTT